The present entry profiles one TCR beta chain with its context. Original processing methods: Reference gene primer amplification gave estimated nucleated cell counts. The table came from immunoSEQ multiplex PCR; TCRdb's copy has only in-frame clones and leaves some out. V and J calls and clone size are given by that table; D and trimming were obtained from the DNA. The sample records about 210,000 clones, 75% to 85% being singletons. This entry belongs to a study of blood T cell repertoires in COVID-19. Turning to the study itself: The cDNA or gDNA used as material had been derived from T cells, B-cell-depleted T cells, or PBMCs.

The CDR3 runs 13 residues. Germline CDR1 SQVTM, CDR2 ANQGSEA. V was pared by 1 base and J by 7 bases, with 14 bases between. Input material: peripheral blood. V is TRBV29-1 and J is TRBJ2-7; D possibly corresponds to TRBD1 (5 bases). The sequence was collected from a man aged 50 or older with active or convalescent COVID-19. CDR3 loop: CSVEAGPSGEQYF. The DNA for the CDR3 is TGCAGCGTTGAAGCGGGTCCCTCAGGGGAGCAGTACTTC.